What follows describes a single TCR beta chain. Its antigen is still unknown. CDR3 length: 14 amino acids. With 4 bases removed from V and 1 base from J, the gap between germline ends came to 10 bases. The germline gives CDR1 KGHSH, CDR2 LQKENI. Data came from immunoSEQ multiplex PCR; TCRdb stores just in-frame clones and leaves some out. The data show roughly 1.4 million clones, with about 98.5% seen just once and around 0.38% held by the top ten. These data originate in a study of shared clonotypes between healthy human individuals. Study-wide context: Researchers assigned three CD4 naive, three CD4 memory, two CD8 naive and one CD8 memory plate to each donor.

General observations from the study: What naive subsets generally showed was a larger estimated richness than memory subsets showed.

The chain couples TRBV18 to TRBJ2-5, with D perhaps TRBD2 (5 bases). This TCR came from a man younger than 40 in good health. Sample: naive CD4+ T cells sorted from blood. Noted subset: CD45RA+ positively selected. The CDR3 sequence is CASSLGGSQETQYF. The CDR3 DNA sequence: TGTGCCAGCTCACTAGGAGGTTCCCAAGAGACCCAGTACTTC.